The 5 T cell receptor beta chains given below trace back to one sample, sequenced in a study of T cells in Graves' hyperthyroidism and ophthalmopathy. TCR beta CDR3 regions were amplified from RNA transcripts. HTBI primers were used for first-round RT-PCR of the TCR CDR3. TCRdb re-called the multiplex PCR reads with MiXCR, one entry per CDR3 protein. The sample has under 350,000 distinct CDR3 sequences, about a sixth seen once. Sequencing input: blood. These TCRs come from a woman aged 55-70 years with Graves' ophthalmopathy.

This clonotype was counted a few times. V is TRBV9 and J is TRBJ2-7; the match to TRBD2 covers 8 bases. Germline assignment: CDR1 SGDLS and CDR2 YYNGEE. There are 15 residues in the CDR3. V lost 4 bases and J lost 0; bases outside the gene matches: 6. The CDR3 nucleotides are TGTGCCAGCAGCCCTACTAGCGGTAACTCCTACGAGCAGTACTTC. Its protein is CASSPTSGNSYEQYF.

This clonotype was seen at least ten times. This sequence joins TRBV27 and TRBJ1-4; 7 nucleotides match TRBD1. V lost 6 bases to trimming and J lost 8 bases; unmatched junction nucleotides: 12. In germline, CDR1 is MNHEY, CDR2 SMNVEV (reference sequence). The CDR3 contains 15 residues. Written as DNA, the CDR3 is TGTGCCAGCAGCCGGGAGGGGACAGTCGGGGAAAAACTGTTTTTT. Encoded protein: CASSREGTVGEKLFF.

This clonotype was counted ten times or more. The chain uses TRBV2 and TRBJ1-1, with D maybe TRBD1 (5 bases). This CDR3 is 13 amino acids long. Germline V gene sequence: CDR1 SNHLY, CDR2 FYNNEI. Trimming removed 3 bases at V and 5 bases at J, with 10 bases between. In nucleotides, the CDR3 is TGTGCCAGCAGTGATGTGGGGGTAACTGAAGCTTTCTTT. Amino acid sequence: CASSDVGVTEAFF. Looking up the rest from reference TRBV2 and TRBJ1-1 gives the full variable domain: EPEVTQTPSHQVTQMGQEVILRCVPISNHLYFYWYRQILGQKVEFLVSFYNNEISEKSEIFDDQFSVERPDGSNFTLKIRSTKLEDSAMYFCASSDVGVTEAFFGQGTRLTVV.

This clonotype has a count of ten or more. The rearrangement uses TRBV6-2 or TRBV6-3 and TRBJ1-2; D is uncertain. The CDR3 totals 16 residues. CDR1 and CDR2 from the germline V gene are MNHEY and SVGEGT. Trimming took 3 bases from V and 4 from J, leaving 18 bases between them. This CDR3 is CASSYWAGGGGYGYTF. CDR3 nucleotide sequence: TGTGCCAGCAGTTATTGGGCCGGTGGCGGTGGCTATGGCTACACCTTC.

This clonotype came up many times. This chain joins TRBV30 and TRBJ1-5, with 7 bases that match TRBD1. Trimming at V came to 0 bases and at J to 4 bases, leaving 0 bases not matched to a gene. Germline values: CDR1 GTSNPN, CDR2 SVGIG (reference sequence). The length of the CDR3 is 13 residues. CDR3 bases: TGTGCCTGGAGTGTACAGGGGAATCAGCCCCAGCATTTT. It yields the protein CAWSVQGNQPQHF. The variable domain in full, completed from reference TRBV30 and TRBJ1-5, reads SQTIHQWPATLVQPVGSPLSLECTVEGTSNPNLYWYRQAAGRGLQLLFYSVGIGQISSEVPQNLSASRPQDRQFILSSKKLLLSDSGFYLCAWSVQGNQPQHFGDGTRLSIL.